This TCR beta chain stems from a study of CDR3 diversity in severe acne. Germline CDR1 reads SGHTS; CDR2 reads YDEGEE. The CDR3 consists of 14 residues. Between the trimmed V and J ends, which lost 4 bases and 1 base, there was a span of 12 bases. This clonotype was observed at least ten times. TCRdb re-derived calls from the PCR reads in MiXCR, one entry per CDR3 protein. The sample has tens of thousands of distinct CDR3 sequences, under 65% seen once; the top ten hold 13% to 15%. The sequence was obtained from a male donor in good health, without acne. The rearrangement links TRBV5-8 to TRBJ2-7; D may be TRBD1 or TRBD2 (5 bases each). Sample: blood. CDR3 sequence reads: CASSPLGDSYEQYF. In DNA form, the CDR3 reads TGTGCCAGCAGCCCCCTGGGGGATTCCTACGAGCAGTACTTC. Looking up the rest from reference TRBV5-8 and TRBJ2-7 gives the full variable domain: EAGVTQSPTHLIKTRGQQATLRCSPISGHTSVYWYQQALGLGLQFLLWYDEGEERNRGNFPPRFSGRQFPNYSSELNVNALELEDSALYLCASSPLGDSYEQYFGPGTRLTVT.